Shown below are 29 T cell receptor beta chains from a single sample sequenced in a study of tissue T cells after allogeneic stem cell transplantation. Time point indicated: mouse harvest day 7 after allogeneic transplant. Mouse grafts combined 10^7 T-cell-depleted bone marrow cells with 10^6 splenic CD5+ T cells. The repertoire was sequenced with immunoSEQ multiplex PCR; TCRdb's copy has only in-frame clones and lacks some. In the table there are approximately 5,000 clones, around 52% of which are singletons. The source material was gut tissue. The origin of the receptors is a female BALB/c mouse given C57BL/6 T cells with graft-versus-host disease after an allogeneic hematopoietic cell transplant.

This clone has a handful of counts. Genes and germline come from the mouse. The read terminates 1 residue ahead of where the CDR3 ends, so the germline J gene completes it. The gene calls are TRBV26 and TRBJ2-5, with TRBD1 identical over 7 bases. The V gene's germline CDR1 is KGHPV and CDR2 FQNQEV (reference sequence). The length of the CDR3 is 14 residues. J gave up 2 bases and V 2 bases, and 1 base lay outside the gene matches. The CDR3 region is CASSLHRGQDTQYF. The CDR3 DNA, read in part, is TGTGCCAGCAGTCTGCACAGGGGCCAAGACACCCAGTAC.

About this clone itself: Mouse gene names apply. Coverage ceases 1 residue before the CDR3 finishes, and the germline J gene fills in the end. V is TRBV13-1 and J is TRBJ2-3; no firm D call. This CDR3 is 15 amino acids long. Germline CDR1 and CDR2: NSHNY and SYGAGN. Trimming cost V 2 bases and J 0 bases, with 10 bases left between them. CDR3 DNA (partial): TGTGCCAGCAGTGACGACATCCCTAGTGCAGAAACGCTGTAT. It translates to CASSDDIPSAETLY. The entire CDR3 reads CASSDDIPSAETLYF.

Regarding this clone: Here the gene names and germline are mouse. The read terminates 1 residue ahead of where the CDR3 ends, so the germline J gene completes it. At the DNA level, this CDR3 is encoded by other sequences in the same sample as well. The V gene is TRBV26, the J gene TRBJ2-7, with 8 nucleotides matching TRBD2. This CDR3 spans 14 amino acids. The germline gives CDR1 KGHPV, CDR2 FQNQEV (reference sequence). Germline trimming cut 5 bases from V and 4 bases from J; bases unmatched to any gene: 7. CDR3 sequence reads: CASSLALGGYEQYF. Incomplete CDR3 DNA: TGTGCCAGCAGTTTAGCCCTGGGGGGTTATGAACAGTAC.

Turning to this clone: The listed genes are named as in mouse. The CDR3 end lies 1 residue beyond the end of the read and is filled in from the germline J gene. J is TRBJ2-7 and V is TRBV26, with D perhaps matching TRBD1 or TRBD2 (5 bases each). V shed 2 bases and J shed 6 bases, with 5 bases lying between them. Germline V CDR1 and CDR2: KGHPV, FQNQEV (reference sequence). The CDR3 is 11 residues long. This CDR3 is CASSLGGEQYF. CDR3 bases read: TGTGCCAGCAGTCTGGGGGGTGAACAGTAC.

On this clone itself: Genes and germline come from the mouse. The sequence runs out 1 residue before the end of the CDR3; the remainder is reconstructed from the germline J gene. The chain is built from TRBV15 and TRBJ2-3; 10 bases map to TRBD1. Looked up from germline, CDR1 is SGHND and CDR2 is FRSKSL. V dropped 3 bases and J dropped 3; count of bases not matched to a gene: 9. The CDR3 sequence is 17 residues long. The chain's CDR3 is CASSFPGQGRGAETLYF. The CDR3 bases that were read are TGTGCCAGCAGTTTCCCGGGACAGGGGCGAGGGGCAGAAACGCTGTAT.

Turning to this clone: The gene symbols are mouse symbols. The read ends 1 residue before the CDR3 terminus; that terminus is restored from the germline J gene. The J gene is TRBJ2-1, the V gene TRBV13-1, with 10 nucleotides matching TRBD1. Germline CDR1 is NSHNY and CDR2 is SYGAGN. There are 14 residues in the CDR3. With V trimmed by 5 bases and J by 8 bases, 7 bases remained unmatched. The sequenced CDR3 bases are TGTGCCAGCAGGTCCGGGACAGGGGATTCTGAGCAGTTC. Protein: CASRSGTGDSEQF. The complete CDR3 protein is CASRSGTGDSEQFF.

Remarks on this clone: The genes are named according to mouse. The CDR3 loop reads CASSLRPGQLYF. The sequenced CDR3 bases are TGTGCCAGCAGCTTACGCCCCGGGCAGCTCTAC. J is TRBJ2-2 and V is TRBV3; D is uncertain. The read falls 1 residue short of the CDR3 end, and the missing part is taken from the germline J gene. V was clipped by 2 bases and J by 6 bases, with 4 bases between them. CDR3 length: 12 amino acids. The germline gives CDR1 SNHLY, CDR2 FYNGKV (reference sequence). Full variable domain (missing parts from reference TRBV3 and TRBJ2-2): GPKVLQIPSHQIIDMGQMVTLNCDPVSNHLYFYWYKQILGQQMEFLVNFYNGKVMEKSKLFKDQFSVERPDGSYFTLKIQPTALEDSAVYFCASSLRPGQLYFGEGSKLTVL.

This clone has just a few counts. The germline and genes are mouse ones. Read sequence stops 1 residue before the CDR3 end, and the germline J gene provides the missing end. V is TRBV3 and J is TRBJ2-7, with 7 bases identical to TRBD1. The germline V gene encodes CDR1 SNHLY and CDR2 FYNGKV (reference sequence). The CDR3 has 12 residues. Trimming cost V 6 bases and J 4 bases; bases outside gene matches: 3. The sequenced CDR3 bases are TGTGCCAGCAGGAACAGGGGTTATGAACAGTAC. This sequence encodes CASRNRGYEQY. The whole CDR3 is CASRNRGYEQYF.

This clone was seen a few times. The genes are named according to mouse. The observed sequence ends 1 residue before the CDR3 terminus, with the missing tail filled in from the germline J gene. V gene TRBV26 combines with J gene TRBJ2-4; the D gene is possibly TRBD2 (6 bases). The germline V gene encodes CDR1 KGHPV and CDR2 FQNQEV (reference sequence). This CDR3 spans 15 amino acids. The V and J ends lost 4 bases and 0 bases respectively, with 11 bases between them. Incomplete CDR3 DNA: TGTGCCAGCAGTCCTCGCTGGGGTAGTCAAAACACCTTGTAC. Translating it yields CASSPRWGSQNTLY. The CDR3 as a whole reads CASSPRWGSQNTLYF.

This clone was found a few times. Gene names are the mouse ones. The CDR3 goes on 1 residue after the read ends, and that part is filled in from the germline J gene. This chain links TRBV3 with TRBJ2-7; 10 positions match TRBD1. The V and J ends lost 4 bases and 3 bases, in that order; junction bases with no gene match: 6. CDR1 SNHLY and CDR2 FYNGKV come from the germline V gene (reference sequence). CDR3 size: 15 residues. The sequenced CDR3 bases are TGTGCCAGCAGCTCTCCGGGACAGGGGCTCTATGAACAGTAC. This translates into CASSSPGQGLYEQY. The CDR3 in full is CASSSPGQGLYEQYF.

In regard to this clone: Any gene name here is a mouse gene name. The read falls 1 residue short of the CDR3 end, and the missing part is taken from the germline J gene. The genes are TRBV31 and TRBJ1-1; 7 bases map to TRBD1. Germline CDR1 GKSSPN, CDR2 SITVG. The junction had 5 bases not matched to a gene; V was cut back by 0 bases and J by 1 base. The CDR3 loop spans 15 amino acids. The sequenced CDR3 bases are TGTGCCTGGAGTCTGAGTCAGGGGGGAAACACAGAAGTCTTC. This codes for CAWSLSQGGNTEVF. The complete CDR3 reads CAWSLSQGGNTEVFF.

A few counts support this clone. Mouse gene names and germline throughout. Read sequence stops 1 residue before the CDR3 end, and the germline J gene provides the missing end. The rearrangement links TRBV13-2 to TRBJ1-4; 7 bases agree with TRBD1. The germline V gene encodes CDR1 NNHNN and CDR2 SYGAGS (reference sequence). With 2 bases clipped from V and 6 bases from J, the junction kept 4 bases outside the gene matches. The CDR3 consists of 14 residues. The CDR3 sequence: CASGETGRDERLFF. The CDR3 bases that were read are TGTGCCAGCGGTGAGACAGGGAGGGACGAAAGATTATTT.

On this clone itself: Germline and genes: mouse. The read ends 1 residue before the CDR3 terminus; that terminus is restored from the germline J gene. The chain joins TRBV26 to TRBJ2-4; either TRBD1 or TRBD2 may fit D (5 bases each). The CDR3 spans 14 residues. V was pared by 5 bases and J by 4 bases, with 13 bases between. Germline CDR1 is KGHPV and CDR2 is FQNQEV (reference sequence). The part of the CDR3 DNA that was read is TGTGCCAGCAGTATGGGGCTAGGCGAAAACACCTTGTAC. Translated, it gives CASSMGLGENTLY. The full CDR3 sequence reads CASSMGLGENTLYF.

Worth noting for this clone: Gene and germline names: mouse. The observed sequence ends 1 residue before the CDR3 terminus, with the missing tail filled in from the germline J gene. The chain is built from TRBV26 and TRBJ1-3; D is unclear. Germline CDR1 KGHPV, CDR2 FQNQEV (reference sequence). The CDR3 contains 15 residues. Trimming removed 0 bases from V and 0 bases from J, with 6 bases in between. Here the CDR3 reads CASSLSADSGNTLYF. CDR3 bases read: TGTGCCAGCAGTCTGTCAGCAGATTCTGGAAATACGCTCTAT.

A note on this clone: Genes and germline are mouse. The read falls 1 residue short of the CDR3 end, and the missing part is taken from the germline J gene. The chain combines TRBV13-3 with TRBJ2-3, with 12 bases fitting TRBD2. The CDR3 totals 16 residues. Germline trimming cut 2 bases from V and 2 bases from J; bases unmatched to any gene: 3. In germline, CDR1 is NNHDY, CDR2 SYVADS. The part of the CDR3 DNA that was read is TGTGCCAGCAGTGAGGGGACTGGGGGGACTGCAGAAACGCTGTAT. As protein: CASSEGTGGTAETLY. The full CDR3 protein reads CASSEGTGGTAETLYF.

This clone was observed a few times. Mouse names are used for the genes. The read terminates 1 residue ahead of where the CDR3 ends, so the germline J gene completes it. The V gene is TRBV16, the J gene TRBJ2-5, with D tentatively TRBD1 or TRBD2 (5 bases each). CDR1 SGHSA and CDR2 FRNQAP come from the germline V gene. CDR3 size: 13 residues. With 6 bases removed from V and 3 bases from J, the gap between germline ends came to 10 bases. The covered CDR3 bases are TGTGCAAGCAGATGGGGCGGACAAGACACCCAGTAC. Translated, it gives CASRWGGQDTQY. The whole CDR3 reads CASRWGGQDTQYF.

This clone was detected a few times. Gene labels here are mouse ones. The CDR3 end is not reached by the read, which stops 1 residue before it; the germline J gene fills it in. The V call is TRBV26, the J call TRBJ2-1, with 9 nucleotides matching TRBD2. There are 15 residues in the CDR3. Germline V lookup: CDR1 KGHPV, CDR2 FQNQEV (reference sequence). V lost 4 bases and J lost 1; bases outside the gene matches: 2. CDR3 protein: CASSPWGGNYAEQFF. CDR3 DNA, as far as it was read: TGTGCCAGCAGTCCCTGGGGGGGGAACTATGCTGAGCAGTTC.

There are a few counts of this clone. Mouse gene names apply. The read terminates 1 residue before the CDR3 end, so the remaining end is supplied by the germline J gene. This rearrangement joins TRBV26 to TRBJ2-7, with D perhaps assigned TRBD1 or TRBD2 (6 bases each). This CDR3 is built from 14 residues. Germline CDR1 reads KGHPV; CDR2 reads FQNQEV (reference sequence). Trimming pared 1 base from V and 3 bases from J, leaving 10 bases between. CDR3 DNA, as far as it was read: TGTGCCAGCAGTCTGTTTGGGGGCCTCTATGAACAGTAC. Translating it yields CASSLFGGLYEQY. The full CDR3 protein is CASSLFGGLYEQYF.

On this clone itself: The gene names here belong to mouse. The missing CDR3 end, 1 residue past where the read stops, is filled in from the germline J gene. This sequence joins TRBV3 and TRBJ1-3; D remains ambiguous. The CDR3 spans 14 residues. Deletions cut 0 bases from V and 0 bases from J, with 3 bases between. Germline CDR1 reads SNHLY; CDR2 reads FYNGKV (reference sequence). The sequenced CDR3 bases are TGTGCCAGCAGCTTAGCAAATTCTGGAAATACGCTCTAT. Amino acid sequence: CASSLANSGNTLY. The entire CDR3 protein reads CASSLANSGNTLYF.

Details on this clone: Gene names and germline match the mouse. The CDR3 bases that were read are TGCTCCAGCAGTCAAGGCAGAGGTAAAGTCTTC. Translated: CSSSQGRGKVF. The complete CDR3 reads CSSSQGRGKVFF. The V call is TRBV23, the J call TRBJ1-1. The CDR3 end falls 1 residue outside the read, so it is completed with the germline J gene. CDR1 is KGHTA and CDR2 is FQNQQP in the germline V gene. The CDR3 loop spans 12 amino acids.

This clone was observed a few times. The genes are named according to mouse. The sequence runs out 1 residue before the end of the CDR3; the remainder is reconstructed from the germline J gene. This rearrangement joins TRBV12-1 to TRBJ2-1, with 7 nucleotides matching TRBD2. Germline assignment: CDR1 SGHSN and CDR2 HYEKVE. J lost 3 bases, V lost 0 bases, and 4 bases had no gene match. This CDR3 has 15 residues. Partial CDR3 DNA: TGTGCCAGCTCTCTCGAGTGGGGGGTCTATGCTGAGCAGTTC. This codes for CASSLEWGVYAEQF. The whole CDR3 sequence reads CASSLEWGVYAEQFF.

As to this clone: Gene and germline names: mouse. Here the CDR3 reads CASSPGQGTEVFF. CDR3 DNA, as far as it was read: TGTGCCAGCAGTCCGGGACAGGGAACAGAAGTCTTC. J is TRBJ1-1 and V is TRBV26; 9 positions agree with TRBD1. Read coverage stops 1 residue before the CDR3 terminus; the germline J gene supplies the remainder. Germline CDR1 is KGHPV and CDR2 is FQNQEV (reference sequence). The CDR3 is 13 amino acids. After removal of 4 bases from V and 5 bases from J, the junction contained 2 bases not matched to a gene.

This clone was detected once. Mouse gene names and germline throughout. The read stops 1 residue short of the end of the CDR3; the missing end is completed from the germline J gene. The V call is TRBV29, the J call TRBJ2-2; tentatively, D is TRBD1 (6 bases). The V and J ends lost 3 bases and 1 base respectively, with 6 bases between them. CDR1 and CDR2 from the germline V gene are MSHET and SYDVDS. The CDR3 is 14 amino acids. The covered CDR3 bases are TGTGCTAGCAGTTTGGGACAAAACACCGGGCAGCTCTAC. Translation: CASSLGQNTGQLY. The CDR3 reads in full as CASSLGQNTGQLYF.

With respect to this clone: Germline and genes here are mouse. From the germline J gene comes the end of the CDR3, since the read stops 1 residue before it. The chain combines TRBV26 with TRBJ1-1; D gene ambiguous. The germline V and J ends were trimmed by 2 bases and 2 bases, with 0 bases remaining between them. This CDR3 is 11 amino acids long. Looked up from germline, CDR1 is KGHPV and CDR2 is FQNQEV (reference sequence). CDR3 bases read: TGTGCCAGCAGTCTGAACACAGAAGTCTTC. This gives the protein CASSLNTEVF. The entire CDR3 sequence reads CASSLNTEVFF.

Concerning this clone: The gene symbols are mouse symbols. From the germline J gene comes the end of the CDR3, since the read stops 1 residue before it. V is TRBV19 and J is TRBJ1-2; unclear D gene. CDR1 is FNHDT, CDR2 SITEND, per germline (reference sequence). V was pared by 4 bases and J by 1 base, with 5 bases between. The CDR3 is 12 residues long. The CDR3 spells CASSFRNSDYTF. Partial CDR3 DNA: TGTGCCAGCAGTTTCAGAAACTCCGACTACACC.

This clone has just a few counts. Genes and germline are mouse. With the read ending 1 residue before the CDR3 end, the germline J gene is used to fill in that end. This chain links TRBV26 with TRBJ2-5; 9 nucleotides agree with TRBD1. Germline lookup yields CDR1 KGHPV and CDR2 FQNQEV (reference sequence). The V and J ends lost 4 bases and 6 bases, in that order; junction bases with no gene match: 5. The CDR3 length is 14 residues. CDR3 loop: CASSPGQGRDTQYF. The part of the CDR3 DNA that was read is TGTGCCAGCAGTCCAGGACAGGGGAGGGACACCCAGTAC.

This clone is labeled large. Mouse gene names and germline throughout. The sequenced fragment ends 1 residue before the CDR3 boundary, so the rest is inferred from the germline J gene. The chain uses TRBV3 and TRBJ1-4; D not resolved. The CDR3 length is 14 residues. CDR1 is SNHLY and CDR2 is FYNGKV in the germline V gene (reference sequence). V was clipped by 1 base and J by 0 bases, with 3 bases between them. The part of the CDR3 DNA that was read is TGTGCCAGCAGCTTAGACTTTTCCAACGAAAGATTATTT. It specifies CASSLDFSNERLF. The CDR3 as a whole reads CASSLDFSNERLFF.

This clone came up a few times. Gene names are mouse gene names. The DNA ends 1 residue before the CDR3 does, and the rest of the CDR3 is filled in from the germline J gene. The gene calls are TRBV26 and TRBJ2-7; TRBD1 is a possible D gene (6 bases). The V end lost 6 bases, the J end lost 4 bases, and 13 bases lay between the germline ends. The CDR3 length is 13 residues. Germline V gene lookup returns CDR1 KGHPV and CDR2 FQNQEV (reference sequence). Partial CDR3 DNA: TGTGCCAGCAGACCGGGACAAACATATGAACAGTAC. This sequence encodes CASRPGQTYEQY. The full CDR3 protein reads CASRPGQTYEQYF.

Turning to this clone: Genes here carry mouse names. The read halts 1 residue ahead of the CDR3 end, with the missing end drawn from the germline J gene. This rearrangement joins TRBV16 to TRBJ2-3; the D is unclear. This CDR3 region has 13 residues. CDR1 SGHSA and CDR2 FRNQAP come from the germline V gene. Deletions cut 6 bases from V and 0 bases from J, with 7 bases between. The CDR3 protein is CASSWVSAETLYF. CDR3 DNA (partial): TGTGCAAGCAGTTGGGTTAGTGCAGAAACGCTGTAT.